This TCR beta chain originates from a study of memory CD4+ T cells and cytomegalovirus serostatus. Single viable CD3+CD4+CD8-CD45RO+ cells were sorted as the memory CD4+ T cells. In germline, CDR1 is SEHNR, CDR2 FQNEAQ (reference sequence). V was shortened by 5 bases and J by 6 bases, with 14 bases between the two germline ends. CDR3 size: 14 residues. Per the authors' pipeline: Out-of-frame sequences were removed, leaving 2 million to 2.5 million distinct TCRbeta sequences. Assay used: immunoSEQ multiplex PCR; TCRdb lists only in-frame clones, some missing. The D gene and trimming were derived from the DNA, and the V and J assignments and clone size from that table. The sample yields some 41,000 clones, 70% to 80% seen once.

The receptor was isolated from an adult in good health and CMV-seronegative. Sequencing was done on a sample of memory CD4+ T cells from blood. The chain has TRBV7-9 and TRBJ1-5, with D possibly matching TRBD1 (5 bases). This CDR3 is CASSLVGDLQPQHF. The CDR3 DNA is TGTGCCAGCAGCCTAGTAGGGGATCTTCAGCCCCAGCATTTT.